These T cell receptor beta chains were read from a single sample in a study of T-cell reconstitution after alpha-beta-depleted transplantation in children. Via MiXCR, TCRdb re-called the PCR reads, giving one row per CDR3 protein. Of roughly 500,000 distinct CDR3 sequences listed, about 18% are singletons. The sample consisted of PBMCs from the stem cell graft donor, taken from the stem cell graft. These receptor sequences come from a human donor who donated a stem cell graft to a child with acute lymphoblastic leukemia. Both conserved end residues are part of each CDR3. D genes are given only for firm matches. The size field is filled for only some rows; it gives once, few, many or a size class.

abundance,d_gene,len,j_gene,v_gene,CDR3aa,CDR3nt
few,TRBD2,15,TRBJ2-1,TRBV24-1,CATSEYSGAYNEQFF,TGTGCCACCAGTGAGTACAGCGGGGCCTACAATGAGCAGTTCTTC
few,TRBD1,13,TRBJ1-2,TRBV9,CASSIRTGYGYTF,TGTGCCAGCAGCATACGGACAGGCTATGGCTACACCTTC
few,.,13,TRBJ1-3,TRBV20-1,CSATGPSGNTIYF,TGCAGTGCTACCGGTCCCTCTGGAAACACCATATATTTT
.,.,15,TRBJ2-2,TRBV18,CASSVGLPNTGELFF,TGTGCCAGCTCAGTTGGGCTTCCGAACACCGGGGAGCTGTTTTTT
.,TRBD2,19,TRBJ2-1,TRBV11-2,CASSATSGTSGRVYNEQFF,TGTGCCAGCAGCGCTACCTCCGGGACTAGCGGGAGGGTTTACAATGAGCAGTTCTTC
.,.,13,TRBJ1-5,TRBV15,CATSNLAEQPQHF,TGTGCCACCAGCAACCTGGCAGAGCAGCCCCAGCATTTT
few,TRBD1,15,TRBJ2-2,TRBV12-3/TRBV12-4,CASSVTGAGAGELFF,TGTGCCAGCAGTGTGACAGGGGCAGGGGCCGGGGAGCTGTTTTTT
few,.,14,TRBJ2-1,TRBV6-5,CASGLREIYNEQFF,TGTGCCAGTGGATTAAGGGAAATCTACAATGAGCAGTTCTTC
few,.,14,TRBJ2-3,TRBV29-1,CSVESRGALDTQYF,TGCAGCGTTGAGTCTAGGGGCGCACTAGATACGCAGTATTTT
.,.,17,TRBJ2-4,TRBV15,CATTTTQGHIAKNIQYF,TGTGCCACCACCACGACCCAGGGGCATATAGCCAAAAACATTCAGTACTTC
.,.,16,TRBJ2-2,TRBV13,CASSLVRKSGIGELFF,TGTGCCAGCAGCTTAGTCCGGAAGTCGGGCATCGGGGAGCTGTTTTTT
.,.,13,TRBJ2-3,TRBV11-3,CASSSRPTDTQYF,TGTGCCAGCAGCTCGAGACCCACAGATACGCAGTATTTT
.,.,13,TRBJ1-1,TRBV5-1,CASSRAANTEAFF,TGCGCCAGCAGCAGGGCAGCGAACACTGAAGCTTTCTTT
few,TRBD2,16,TRBJ2-3,TRBV7-2,CASSLGAGASTDTQYF,TGTGCCAGCAGCTTAGGAGCGGGAGCTAGCACAGATACGCAGTATTTT
.,.,15,TRBJ1-3,TRBV5-1,CASSPGTLSGNTIYF,TGCGCCAGCAGCCCTGGGACCCTCTCTGGAAACACCATATATTTT
few,.,14,TRBJ2-7,TRBV5-6,CASSVLSQFYEQYF,TGTGCCAGCAGTGTTCTCTCCCAATTCTACGAGCAGTACTTC
.,.,12,TRBJ2-1,TRBV11-2,CASSSTRNEQFF,TGTGCCAGCAGCTCCACTAGGAATGAGCAGTTCTTC
.,.,15,TRBJ2-5,TRBV9,CASSVSTGRGETQYF,TGTGCCAGCAGCGTATCAACAGGGAGGGGAGAGACCCAGTACTTC
many,.,17,TRBJ2-2,TRBV24-1,CATSDRVSPRKDGELFF,TGTGCCACCAGTGATAGAGTCAGCCCTAGGAAGGACGGGGAGCTGTTTTTT
.,.,13,TRBJ2-7,TRBV6-1,CASSETANYEQYF,TGTGCCAGCAGTGAAACCGCCAACTACGAGCAGTACTTC
few,TRBD1,12,TRBJ1-4,TRBV20-1,CSATGTNEKLFF,TGCAGTGCGACAGGGACGAATGAAAAACTGTTTTTT
few,TRBD1,17,TRBJ2-7,TRBV29-1,CSVGDRVVPGSSYEQYF,TGCAGCGTGGGGGACAGGGTCGTCCCTGGGAGCTCCTACGAGCAGTACTTC
.,TRBD1,14,TRBJ2-4,TRBV7-3,CASSRTGGQNIQYF,TGTGCCAGCAGCCGGACAGGGGGGCAAAACATTCAGTACTTC
.,TRBD2,15,TRBJ2-2,TRBV4-2,CASSQSSGSTGELFF,TGTGCCAGCAGCCAGTCCAGCGGGAGCACCGGGGAGCTGTTTTTT
.,.,12,TRBJ2-7,TRBV4-1,CASSQDSHEQYF,TGCGCCAGCAGCCAAGATTCCCACGAGCAGTACTTC
many,TRBD2,15,TRBJ2-1,TRBV7-9,CASSAMGLAGDEQFF,TGTGCCAGCAGCGCAATGGGACTAGCGGGAGATGAGCAGTTCTTC
few,.,14,TRBJ2-1,TRBV5-1,CASSPQSSYNEQFF,TGCGCCAGCAGCCCCCAGAGCTCCTACAATGAGCAGTTCTTC
.,TRBD1,16,TRBJ2-5,TRBV10-3,CAIRRQGLDVGETQYF,TGTGCCATCAGGAGACAGGGATTGGATGTGGGGGAGACCCAGTACTTC
few,TRBD1,16,TRBJ1-1,TRBV5-1,CASSSNPGQVNTEAFF,TGCGCCAGCAGCTCGAATCCGGGACAGGTGAACACTGAAGCTTTCTTT
few,.,15,TRBJ1-3,TRBV5-1,CASRQAREVGNTIYF,TGCGCCAGCAGGCAAGCGAGAGAGGTTGGAAACACCATATATTTT
.,TRBD1,14,TRBJ2-7,TRBV20-1,CSASGQEKIYEQYF,TGCAGTGCTTCAGGACAGGAAAAGATCTACGAGCAGTACTTC
few,TRBD1,16,TRBJ1-2,TRBV28,CASSSPFDRVDYGYTF,TGTGCCAGCAGTTCCCCCTTCGACAGGGTTGACTATGGCTACACCTTC
few,.,13,TRBJ2-7,TRBV15,CATSDTRGYEQYF,TGTGCCACCAGCGATACTAGGGGCTACGAGCAGTACTTC
.,.,12,TRBJ2-1,TRBV6-1,CASKGILNEQFF,TGTGCCAGCAAGGGCATTCTCAATGAGCAGTTCTTC
.,.,15,TRBJ2-7,TRBV11-2,CASSLVGDKSYEQYF,TGTGCCAGCAGCTTAGTAGGGGACAAGTCCTACGAGCAGTACTTC
few,.,12,TRBJ2-7,TRBV20-1,CSATAAPYEQYF,TGCAGTGCTACGGCGGCCCCCTACGAGCAGTACTTC
.,.,16,TRBJ2-2,TRBV5-4,CASSPRGGIGTGELFF,TGTGCCAGCAGCCCAAGGGGCGGGATAGGCACCGGGGAGCTGTTTTTT
.,.,12,TRBJ1-5,TRBV10-3,CAIAGLDQPQHF,TGTGCCATCGCGGGCCTAGATCAGCCCCAGCATTTT
.,.,15,TRBJ1-1,TRBV5-8,CASSPVPNMGTEAFF,TGTGCCAGCAGCCCGGTACCGAACATGGGCACTGAAGCTTTCTTT
.,TRBD2,14,TRBJ2-3,TRBV10-3,CAIRLAGVTDTQYF,TGTGCCATCAGGCTAGCGGGAGTCACAGATACGCAGTATTTT
.,.,12,TRBJ2-3,TRBV7-6,CASSYISDTQYF,TGTGCCAGCAGCTATATCTCAGATACGCAGTATTTT
few,.,13,TRBJ1-5,TRBV7-9,CASSVGDWGPQHF,TGTGCCAGCAGCGTAGGGGACTGGGGGCCCCAGCATTTT
.,.,13,TRBJ2-7,TRBV5-1,CASSSGPDYEQYF,TGCGCCAGCTCGTCCGGCCCTGACTACGAGCAGTACTTC
.,TRBD1,16,TRBJ2-7,TRBV7-9,CASSHRSDRVPYEQYF,TGTGCCAGCAGCCATCGTTCGGACAGGGTACCCTACGAGCAGTACTTC
many,TRBD1,18,TRBJ2-2,TRBV4-1,CASSQSGRGTGNTGELFF,TGCGCCAGCAGCCAATCTGGTAGGGGGACAGGCAACACCGGGGAGCTGTTTTTT
.,TRBD2,18,TRBJ2-5,TRBV11-2,CASSVGLAGASAQETQYF,TGTGCCAGCAGCGTGGGACTAGCGGGAGCCTCTGCTCAAGAGACCCAGTACTTC
.,.,12,TRBJ1-1,TRBV20-1,CSASGENTEAFF,TGCAGTGCTTCAGGGGAGAACACTGAAGCTTTCTTT
few,TRBD1,16,TRBJ1-2,TRBV12-3/TRBV12-4,CASSPTPGQGYYGYTF,TGTGCCAGCAGTCCGACCCCGGGACAGGGCTACTATGGCTACACCTTC
few,.,13,TRBJ2-3,TRBV27,CASRPQGTDTQYF,TGTGCCAGCAGGCCACAGGGAACAGATACGCAGTATTTT
.,.,15,TRBJ2-5,TRBV10-3,CAISEGSSAQETQYF,TGTGCCATCAGTGAAGGGAGTAGCGCGCAAGAGACCCAGTACTTC